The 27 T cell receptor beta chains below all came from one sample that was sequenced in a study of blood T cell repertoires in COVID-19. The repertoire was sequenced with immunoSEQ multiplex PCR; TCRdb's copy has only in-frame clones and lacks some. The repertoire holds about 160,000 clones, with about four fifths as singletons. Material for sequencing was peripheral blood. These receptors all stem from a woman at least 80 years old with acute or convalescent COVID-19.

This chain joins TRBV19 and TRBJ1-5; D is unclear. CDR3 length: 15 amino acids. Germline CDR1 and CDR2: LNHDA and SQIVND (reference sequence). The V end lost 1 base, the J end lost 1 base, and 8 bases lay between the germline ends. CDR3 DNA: TGTGCCAGTAGTATAGGCTCGCAGAGCAATCAGCCCCAGCATTTT. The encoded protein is CASSIGSQSNQPQHF.

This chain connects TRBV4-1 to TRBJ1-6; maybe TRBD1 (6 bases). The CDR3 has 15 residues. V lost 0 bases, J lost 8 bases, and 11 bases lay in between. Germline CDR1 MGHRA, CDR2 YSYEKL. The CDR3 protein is CASSQDPRGDSPLHF. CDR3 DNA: TGCGCCAGCAGCCAAGATCCCAGGGGAGATTCACCCCTCCACTTT.

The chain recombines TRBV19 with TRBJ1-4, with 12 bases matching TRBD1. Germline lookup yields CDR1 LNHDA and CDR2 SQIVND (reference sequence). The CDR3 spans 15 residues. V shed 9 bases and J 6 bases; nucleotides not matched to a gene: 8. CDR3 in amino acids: CASGTGGASDEKLFF. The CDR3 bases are TGTGCCAGCGGGACAGGGGGCGCGTCGGATGAAAAACTGTTTTTT.

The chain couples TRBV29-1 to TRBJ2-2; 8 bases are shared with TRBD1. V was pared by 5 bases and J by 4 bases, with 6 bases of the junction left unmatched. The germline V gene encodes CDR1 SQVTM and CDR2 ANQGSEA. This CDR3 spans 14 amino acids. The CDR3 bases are TGCAGCGTTTCCACGACAGGGGTCACCGGGGAGCTGTTTTTT. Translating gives CSVSTTGVTGELFF.

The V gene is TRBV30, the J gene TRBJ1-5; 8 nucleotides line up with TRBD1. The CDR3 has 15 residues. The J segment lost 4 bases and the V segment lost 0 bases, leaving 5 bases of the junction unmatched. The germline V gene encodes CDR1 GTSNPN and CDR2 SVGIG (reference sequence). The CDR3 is CAWSVQDRDNQPQHF. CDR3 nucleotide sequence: TGTGCCTGGAGTGTACAGGACAGGGATAATCAGCCCCAGCATTTT.

The CDR3 loop is CASTQDRSSGNTIYF. The CDR3 region has the DNA TGTGCCAGCACCCAAGACAGGAGCTCTGGAAACACCATATATTTT. The chain joins TRBV18 to TRBJ1-3, with D perhaps TRBD1 (6 bases). The CDR3 consists of 15 residues. CDR1 and CDR2 (germline): KGHSH, LQKENI. Trimming cost V 8 bases and J 0 bases, with 14 bases left between them. Looking up the rest from reference TRBV18 and TRBJ1-3 gives the full variable domain: NAGVMQNPRHLVRRRGQEARLRCSPMKGHSHVYWYRQLPEEGLKFMVYLQKENIIDESGMPKERFSAEFPKEGPSILRIQQVVRGDSAAYFCASTQDRSSGNTIYFGEGSWLTVV.

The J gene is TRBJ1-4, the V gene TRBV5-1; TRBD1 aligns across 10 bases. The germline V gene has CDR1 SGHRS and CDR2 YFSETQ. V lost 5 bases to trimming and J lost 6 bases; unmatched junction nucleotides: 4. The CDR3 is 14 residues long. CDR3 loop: CASRYGTGDEKLFF. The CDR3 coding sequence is TGCGCCAGCAGGTACGGGACAGGGGATGAAAAACTGTTTTTT.

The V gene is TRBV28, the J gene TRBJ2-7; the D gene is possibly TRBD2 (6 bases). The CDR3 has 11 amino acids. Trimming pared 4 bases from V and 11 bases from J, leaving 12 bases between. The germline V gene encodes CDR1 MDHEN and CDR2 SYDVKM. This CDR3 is CASSSGRAKYF. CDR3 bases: TGTGCCAGCAGTTCCGGGAGAGCGAAGTACTTC.

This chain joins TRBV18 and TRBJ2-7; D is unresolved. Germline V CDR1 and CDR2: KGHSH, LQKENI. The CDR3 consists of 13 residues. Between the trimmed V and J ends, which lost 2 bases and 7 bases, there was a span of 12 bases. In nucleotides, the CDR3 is TGTGCCAGCTCACCATTTACTGAGTCGGAGCAGTACTTC. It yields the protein CASSPFTESEQYF.

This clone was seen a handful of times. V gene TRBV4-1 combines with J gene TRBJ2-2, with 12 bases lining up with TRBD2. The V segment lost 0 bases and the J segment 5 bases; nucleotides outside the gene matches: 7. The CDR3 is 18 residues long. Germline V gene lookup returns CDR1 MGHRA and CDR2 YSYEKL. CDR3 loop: CASSQETLAGGRTGELFF. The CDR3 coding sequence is TGCGCCAGCAGCCAAGAAACCCTAGCGGGGGGGCGAACCGGGGAGCTGTTTTTT.

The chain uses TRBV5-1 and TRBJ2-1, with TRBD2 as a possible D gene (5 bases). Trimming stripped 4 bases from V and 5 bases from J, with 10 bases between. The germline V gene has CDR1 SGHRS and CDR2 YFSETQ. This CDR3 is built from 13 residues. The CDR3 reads CASSPLGNNEQFF. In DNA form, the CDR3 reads TGCGCCAGCAGCCCACTAGGGAACAATGAGCAGTTCTTC.

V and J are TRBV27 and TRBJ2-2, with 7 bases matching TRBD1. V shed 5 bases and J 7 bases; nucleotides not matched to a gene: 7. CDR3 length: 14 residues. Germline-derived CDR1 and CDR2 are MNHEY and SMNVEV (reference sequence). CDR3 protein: CASSTRQGHGELFF. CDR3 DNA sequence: TGTGCCAGCAGTACCCGACAGGGTCACGGGGAGCTGTTTTTT.

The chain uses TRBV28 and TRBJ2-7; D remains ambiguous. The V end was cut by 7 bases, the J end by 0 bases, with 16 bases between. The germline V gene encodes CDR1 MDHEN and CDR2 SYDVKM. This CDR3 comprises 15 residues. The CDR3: CASIPGDSPSYEQYF. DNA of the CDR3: TGTGCCAGCATCCCAGGCGATTCCCCCTCCTACGAGCAGTACTTC.

CDR3 loop: CAGATANYGYTF. DNA of the CDR3: TGTGCTGGGGCTACAGCTAACTATGGCTACACCTTC. The V gene is TRBV6-5, the J gene TRBJ1-2; perhaps TRBD1 as D (5 bases). Germline V gives CDR1 MNHEY, CDR2 SVGAGI. The CDR3 sequence is 12 residues long.

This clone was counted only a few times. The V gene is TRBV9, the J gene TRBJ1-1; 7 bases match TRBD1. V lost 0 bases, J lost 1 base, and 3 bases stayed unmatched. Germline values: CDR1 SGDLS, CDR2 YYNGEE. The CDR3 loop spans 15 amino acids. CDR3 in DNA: TGTGCCAGCAGCGTAGCCGGGACAGCGAACACTGAAGCTTTCTTT. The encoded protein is CASSVAGTANTEAFF.

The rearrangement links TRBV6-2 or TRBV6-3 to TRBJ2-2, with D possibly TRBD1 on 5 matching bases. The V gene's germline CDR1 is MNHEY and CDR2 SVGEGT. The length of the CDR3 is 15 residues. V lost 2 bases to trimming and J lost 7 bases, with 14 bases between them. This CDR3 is CASSYLEGARGELFF. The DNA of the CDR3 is TGTGCCAGCAGTTACCTCGAAGGGGCGCGCGGGGAGCTGTTTTTT.

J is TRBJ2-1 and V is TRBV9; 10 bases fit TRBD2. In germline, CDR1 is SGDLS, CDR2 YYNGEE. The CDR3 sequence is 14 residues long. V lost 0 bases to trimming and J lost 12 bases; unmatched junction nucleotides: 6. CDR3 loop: CASSVGVSGRSQFF. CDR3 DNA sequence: TGTGCCAGCAGCGTAGGGGTTAGCGGGAGGTCGCAGTTCTTC.

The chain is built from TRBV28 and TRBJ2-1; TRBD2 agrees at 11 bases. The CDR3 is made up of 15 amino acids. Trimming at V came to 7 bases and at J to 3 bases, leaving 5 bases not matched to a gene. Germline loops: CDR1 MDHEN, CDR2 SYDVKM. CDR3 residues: CASIAGGRGYNEQFF. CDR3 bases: TGTGCCAGCATAGCGGGAGGGAGGGGCTACAATGAGCAGTTCTTC.

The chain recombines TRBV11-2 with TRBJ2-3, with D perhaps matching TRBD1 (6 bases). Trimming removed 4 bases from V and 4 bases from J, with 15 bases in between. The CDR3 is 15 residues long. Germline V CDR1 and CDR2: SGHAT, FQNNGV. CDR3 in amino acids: CASSSYKGVPDTQYF. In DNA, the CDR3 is TGTGCCAGCAGCTCATATAAGGGGGTCCCAGATACGCAGTATTTT. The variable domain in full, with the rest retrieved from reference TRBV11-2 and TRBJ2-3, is EAGVAQSPRYKIIEKRQSVAFWCNPISGHATLYWYQQILGQGPKLLIQFQNNGVVDDSQLPKDRFSAERLKGVDSTLKIQPAKLEDSAVYLCASSSYKGVPDTQYFGPGTRLTVL.

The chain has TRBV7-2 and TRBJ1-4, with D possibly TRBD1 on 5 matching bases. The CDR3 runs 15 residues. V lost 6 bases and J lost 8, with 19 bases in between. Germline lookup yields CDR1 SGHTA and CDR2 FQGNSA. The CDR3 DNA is TGTGCCAGCAGTCCCCAGGGCTCCCTTCGGGAAAAACTGTTTTTT. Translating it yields CASSPQGSLREKLFF.

The CDR3 sequence: CASSLGSTSGRTDTQYF. The DNA of the CDR3 is TGCGCCAGCAGCTTGGGCTCGACTAGCGGGAGAACAGATACGCAGTATTTT. V is TRBV5-1 and J is TRBJ2-3; 12 bases map to TRBD2. The CDR3 totals 17 residues. The V gene end was trimmed by 0 bases and the J gene end by 3 bases; junction bases not matched to a gene: 5. CDR1 and CDR2 (germline): SGHRS, YFSETQ.

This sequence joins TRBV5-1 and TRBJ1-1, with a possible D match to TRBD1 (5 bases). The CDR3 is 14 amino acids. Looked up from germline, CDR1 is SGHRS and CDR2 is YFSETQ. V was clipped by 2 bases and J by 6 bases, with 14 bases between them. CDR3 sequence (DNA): TGCGCCAGCAGCTTAGGAGGGGCTGGCGCTGAAGCTTTCTTT. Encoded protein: CASSLGGAGAEAFF.

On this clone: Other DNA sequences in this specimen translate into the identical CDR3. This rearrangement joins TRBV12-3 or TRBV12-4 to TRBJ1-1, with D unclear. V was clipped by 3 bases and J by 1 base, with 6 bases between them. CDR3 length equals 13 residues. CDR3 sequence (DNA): TGTGCCAGCAGTTTCCGACAGAACACTGAAGCTTTCTTT. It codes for CASSFRQNTEAFF.

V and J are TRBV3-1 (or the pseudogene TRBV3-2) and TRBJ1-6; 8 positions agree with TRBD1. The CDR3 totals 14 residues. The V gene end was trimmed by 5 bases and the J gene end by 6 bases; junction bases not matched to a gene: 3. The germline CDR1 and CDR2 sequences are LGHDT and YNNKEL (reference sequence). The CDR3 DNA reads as TGTGCCAGCAGCTTCGGACAGGGTAATTCACCCCTCCACTTT. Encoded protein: CASSFGQGNSPLHF.

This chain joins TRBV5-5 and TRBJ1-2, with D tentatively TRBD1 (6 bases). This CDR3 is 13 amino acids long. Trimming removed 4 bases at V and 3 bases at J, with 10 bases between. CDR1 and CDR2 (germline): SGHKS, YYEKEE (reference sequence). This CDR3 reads CASSTGHDYGYTF. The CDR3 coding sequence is TGTGCCAGCAGCACGGGACACGACTATGGCTACACCTTC. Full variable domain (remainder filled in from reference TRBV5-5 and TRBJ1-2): DAGVTQSPTHLIKTRGQQVTLRCSPISGHKSVSWYQQVLGQGPQFIFQYYEKEERGRGNFPDRFSARQFPNYSSELNVNALLLGDSALYLCASSTGHDYGYTFGSGTRLTVV.

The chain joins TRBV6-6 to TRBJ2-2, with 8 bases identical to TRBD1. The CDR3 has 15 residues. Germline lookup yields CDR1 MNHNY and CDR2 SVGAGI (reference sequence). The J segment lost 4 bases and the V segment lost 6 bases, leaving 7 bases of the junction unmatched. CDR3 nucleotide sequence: TGTGCCAGCAGGGTTTCGGGACAGGCCACCGGGGAGCTGTTTTTT. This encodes CASRVSGQATGELFF.

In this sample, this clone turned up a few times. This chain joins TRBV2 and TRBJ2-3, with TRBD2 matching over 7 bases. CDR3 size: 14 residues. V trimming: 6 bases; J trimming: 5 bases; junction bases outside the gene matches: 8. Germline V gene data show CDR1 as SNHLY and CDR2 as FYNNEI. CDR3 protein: CASRRAGWIDTQYF. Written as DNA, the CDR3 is TGTGCCAGCAGGAGAGCGGGGTGGATAGATACGCAGTATTTT.